The present T cell receptor (beta chain) was sequenced within a study of blood T cells in healthy people across ages. Study in general: Capture by template switching was about one barcoded beta molecule per two T cells.

Approximately 9.6 milliliters of peripheral blood were drawn from each donor into EDTA-treated tubes. Per individual sample, total RNA of at least 6 micrograms was extracted. With a J-beta primer mix and a sample-barcoded 5' primer, a second PCR ran about 7 to 11 cycles. One entry per CDR3 protein, called by TCRdb with MiXCR from the 5' RACE reads. The sample shows approximately 800,000 distinct CDR3 sequences, 53% of them seen only once. Study-level points and caveats: No one knew whether donors had CMV, which possibly confounded expanded clonotype changes.

Of note for this clonotype: What it binds is unknown.

V gave up 0 bases and J gave up 6 bases; unmatched junction bases: 6. CDR1 is LGHDT and CDR2 is YNNKEL in the germline V gene (reference sequence). The CDR3 is 16 amino acids. The gene calls are TRBV3-1 and TRBJ2-1, with TRBD2 matching over 9 bases. The sequence was collected from a man at least 80 years old in good health. The sequencing input was blood. The CDR3 spells CASSQDRRTSVNEQFF. The CDR3, as DNA: TGTGCCAGCAGCCAAGATCGCCGGACTAGCGTCAATGAGCAGTTCTTC.